A single sample gave rise to the 4 T cell receptor beta chains below, sequenced in a study of response to subunit inactivated influenza vaccine. TCRdb independently ran MiXCR on the RT-PCR reads; one entry per CDR3 protein. The table lists 500,000 to 600,000 distinct CDR3 sequences, approximately 16% of them singletons. Specimen: CD4+ T cells sorted from PBMCs, collected less than 25 months after vaccination. These receptors all come from a man aged 45 to 75 who received an inactivated influenza vaccine.

The chain has TRBV20-1 and TRBJ1-2; 7 bases match TRBD1. V trimming: 0 bases; J trimming: 3 bases; junction bases outside the gene matches: 13. There are 17 residues in the CDR3. Germline values: CDR1 DFQATT, CDR2 SNEGSKA (reference sequence). The CDR3 loop is CSARDASGTANYYGYTF. CDR3 bases: TGCAGTGCTAGAGACGCCTCGGGGACAGCAAACTACTATGGCTACACCTTC.

This chain joins TRBV6-2 or TRBV6-3 and TRBJ2-2, with D tentatively TRBD1 (7 bases). The CDR3 runs 16 residues. Trimming shortened V by 2 bases and J by 4 bases, and 14 bases separated the two germline ends. Looked up from germline, CDR1 is MNHEY and CDR2 is SVGEGT. CDR3 in DNA: TGTGCCAGCAGTTACCCCGGAGGGGGCGTCACCGGGGAGCTGTTTTTT. Residues: CASSYPGGGVTGELFF.

The chain joins TRBV12-3 or TRBV12-4 to TRBJ2-1; 10 bases line up with TRBD2. V trimming: 5 bases; J trimming: 8 bases; junction bases outside the gene matches: 0. The CDR3 has 12 amino acids. The CDR3 spells CASSGTSDEQFF. The CDR3 nucleotides read TGTGCCAGCAGTGGGACTAGCGATGAGCAGTTCTTC.

This chain's CDR3 is CSARVGGEPQHF. CDR3 DNA: TGCAGTGCTAGGGTAGGGGGCGAGCCCCAGCATTTT. This chain connects TRBV20-1 to TRBJ1-5, with 7 bases that match TRBD1. There are 12 residues in the CDR3. Germline V gene sequence: CDR1 DFQATT, CDR2 SNEGSKA (reference sequence). The V and J ends lost 3 bases and 8 bases, in that order; junction bases with no gene match: 4.